This T cell receptor beta chain was identified in a study of regulatory T cells in long-lasting Graves disease. Study-level results: TRBV28, TRBJ1-2 and TRBJ2-5 were segments that persistent disease favored. New patients shared approximately 970 public clonotypes, and persistent patients shared more, with 2,741.

Researchers made TCR beta libraries by using iRepertoire HTBI primers and running Arm-PCR on CDR3 regions. Using its own MiXCR run on the multiplex PCR reads, TCRdb lists one record per CDR3 protein. Counted here are roughly 250,000 distinct CDR3 sequences, 18% occurring once; the ten biggest clones make up 13% to 15%. Time point of the sample: newly diagnosed GD, antithyroid drugs for less than 3 months. PBMC RNA was the source of the TCR library. CDR3 size: 15 residues. The trim removed 5 bases at V and 3 bases at J, leaving 6 bases unmatched. Per the germline V gene, CDR1 is SGHVS and CDR2 is FQNEAQ. This clonotype was seen many times. What it binds is unknown. In addition, the sample was reused for a study of T cells in Graves' hyperthyroidism and ophthalmopathy.

The receptor's source is a woman aged 25-40 years with Graves disease. The source was peripheral blood mononuclear cells (PBMCs), collected at new diagnosis, from a patient treated with antithyroid drugs. The rearrangement links TRBV7-8 to TRBJ1-3; 8 positions match TRBD1. The CDR3 region has the DNA TGTGCCAGCAGCGCGGACAGGGTCGGTGGAAACACCATATATTTT. Translating gives CASSADRVGGNTIYF.